This T cell receptor (beta chain) was found in a study of T cells in narcolepsy. Study results and caveats: Blood of same and different patients, but not healthy controls, reportedly held recurring autoreactive clonotypes.

V was cut by 0 bases and J by 3 bases, with 15 bases left in between. CDR3 length equals 16 residues. Germline CDR1 SGDLS, CDR2 YYNGEE. Clones were sequenced by immunoSEQ multiplex PCR, and TCRdb holds only the in-frame ones, with some missing. The sample lists about 35,000 clones; 65% to 85% were seen once. To note about this clone: No antigen is known for it.

Sequencing was performed on memory (CD45RA-) CD4+ T cells from blood. This sequence was found in a human donor in good health. The chain has TRBV9 and TRBJ2-5; a possible D gene is TRBD2 (5 bases). Here the CDR3 DNA reads TGTGCCAGCAGCGTAGATGCCGCGGGCTTAAAAGAGACCCAGTACTTC. The encoded protein is CASSVDAAGLKETQYF. Based on the CDR3 plus reference TRBV9 and TRBJ2-5, the full variable domain is DSGVTQTPKHLITATGQRVTLRCSPRSGDLSVYWYQQSLDQGLQFLIQYYNGEERAKGNILERFSAQQFPDLHSELNLSSLELGDSALYFCASSVDAAGLKETQYFGPGTRLLVL.